A single sample is the source of the 10 T cell receptor beta chains below, sequenced in a study of cytomegalovirus exposure and HLA in healthy donors (dated by TCRdb to about 2017). Library preparation employed the immunoSEQ multiplex PCR assay. A mixture of 60 forward primers for TCR Vbeta segments and 13 reverse primers for TCR Jbeta segments was used in the multiplex PCR. TCRdb took over this immuneACCESS table, retaining in-frame rearrangements with V and J assigned. Such tables are incomplete; in checked studies, under half of the missing clones stem from an unresolved V gene, and the remainder is unexplained. The sample table shows 100,000 to 150,000 clones, and roughly three fifths are seen once. 2.4% of the sample is held by the ten biggest clonotypes. The sequencing input was PBMCs. All receptors derive from a woman aged 40-49 years in good health and CMV-seronegative.

V gene TRBV5-1 combines with J gene TRBJ1-1; 7 nucleotides match TRBD1. J lost 3 bases, V lost 0 bases, and 8 bases had no gene match. Germline CDR1 is SGHRS and CDR2 is YFSETQ. This CDR3 is 16 amino acids long. CDR3 sequence reads: CASSLEGAVRDTEAFF. For the CDR3, the DNA is TGCGCCAGCAGCTTGGAGGGGGCAGTCCGGGACACTGAAGCTTTCTTT. Together with reference TRBV5-1 and TRBJ1-1, the CDR3 gives the full variable domain: KAGVTQTPRYLIKTRGQQVTLSCSPISGHRSVSWYQQTPGQGLQFLFEYFSETQRNKGNFPGRFSGRQFSNSRSEMNVSTLELGDSALYLCASSLEGAVRDTEAFFGQGTRLTVV.

Written as DNA, the CDR3 is TGTGCCTGGACCCCGACAGTGAACTTCTATAATTCACCCCTCCACTTT. The encoded protein is CAWTPTVNFYNSPLHF. V gene TRBV30 combines with J gene TRBJ1-6; D is possibly TRBD1 (5 bases). The CDR3 is made up of 16 amino acids. Germline CDR1 GTSNPN, CDR2 SVGIG (reference sequence). V was clipped by 4 bases and J by 3 bases, with 16 bases between them.

The J gene is TRBJ2-2, the V gene TRBV7-3; 8 bases are shared with TRBD2. V was pared by 0 bases and J by 0 bases, with 0 bases of the junction left unmatched. From germline, CDR1 is SGHTA and CDR2 FQGTGA. There are 16 residues in the CDR3. The DNA for the CDR3 is TGTGCCAGCAGCTTAACTAGCGGGGCGAACACCGGGGAGCTGTTTTTT. Residues: CASSLTSGANTGELFF.

This chain uses TRBV7-9 with TRBJ2-6, with 10 positions matching TRBD1. The CDR3 spans 14 residues. Per germline, CDR1 SEHNR and CDR2 FQNEAQ (reference sequence). After removal of 10 bases from V and 5 bases from J, the junction contained 5 bases not matched to a gene. The CDR3 DNA follows: TGTGCCAAAGGACAGGGGGACTGGGCCAACGTCCTGACTTTC. It translates to CAKGQGDWANVLTF.

The CDR3 reads CASSPTVSAYGYTF. In DNA form, the CDR3 reads TGTGCCAGCTCACCTACAGTGTCCGCCTATGGCTACACCTTC. The rearrangement joins TRBV18 to TRBJ1-2; the D is unclear. CDR3 length: 14 amino acids. Germline V lookup: CDR1 KGHSH, CDR2 LQKENI. Deletions cut 3 bases from V and 4 bases from J, with 12 bases between.

The J gene is TRBJ1-2, the V gene TRBV10-3; perhaps TRBD1 as D (5 bases). CDR1 ENHRY and CDR2 SYGVKD come from the germline V gene. The germline V and J ends were trimmed by 8 bases and 2 bases, with 9 bases remaining between them. This CDR3 is built from 12 residues. The CDR3 DNA sequence: TGTGCCATCGAACGGGGGAACTATGGCTACACCTTC. Its protein is CAIERGNYGYTF.

This sequence joins TRBV28 and TRBJ1-2, with D perhaps matching TRBD1 (6 bases). Trimming cost V 5 bases and J 7 bases, with 20 bases left between them. This CDR3 has 15 residues. Germline assignment: CDR1 MDHEN and CDR2 SYDVKM. The CDR3 DNA sequence: TGTGCCAGCAGTCCGCACTCTTTACAGGGACGTGGCTACACCTTC. Translation: CASSPHSLQGRGYTF.

The chain is built from TRBV11-2 and TRBJ2-2; maybe TRBD2 (7 bases). CDR1 and CDR2 (germline): SGHAT, FQNNGV. V lost 5 bases and J lost 5, with 15 bases in between. The length of the CDR3 is 15 residues. CDR3 amino acids: CASSARGGRTGELFF. Here the CDR3 DNA reads TGTGCCAGCAGCGCCCGCGGGGGCCGTACCGGGGAGCTGTTTTTT.

The chain employs TRBV5-1 and TRBJ2-3, with a possible D match to TRBD2 (6 bases). The CDR3 is made up of 15 amino acids. V was trimmed by 5 bases and J by 0 bases, leaving 13 bases between them. The germline gives CDR1 SGHRS, CDR2 YFSETQ. The CDR3 spells CASRYGGSSTDTQYF. The CDR3 coding sequence is TGCGCCAGCAGGTACGGGGGTTCTAGCACAGATACGCAGTATTTT.

The chain is built from TRBV5-1 and TRBJ2-7, with D perhaps TRBD2 (5 bases). The CDR3 is made up of 12 amino acids. V lost 4 bases, J lost 7 bases, and 12 bases lay in between. Germline values: CDR1 SGHRS, CDR2 YFSETQ. In DNA, the CDR3 is TGCGCCAGCAGCACGGAGTCGGGGGAGCAGTACTTC. This translates into CASSTESGEQYF. Drawing the rest from reference TRBV5-1 and TRBJ2-7, the complete variable domain is KAGVTQTPRYLIKTRGQQVTLSCSPISGHRSVSWYQQTPGQGLQFLFEYFSETQRNKGNFPGRFSGRQFSNSRSEMNVSTLELGDSALYLCASSTESGEQYFGPGTRLTVT.